This passage covers 16 T cell receptor beta chains from one sample sequenced in a study of T-cell reconstitution after alpha-beta-depleted transplantation in children. A library of TCRbeta sequences, prepared with unique molecular identifiers, was generated. In TCRdb, the PCR reads were re-called with MiXCR into one record per CDR3 protein. Of around 500,000 distinct CDR3 sequences in the sample, 23% are singletons; the top ten hold roughly 14%. The starting material was PBMCs, mostly from graft donor cells, obtained 360 days after TCRalphabeta/CD19-depleted stem cell transplant. These receptors originate from a boy under two years old who had a stem cell transplant for acute myeloid leukemia, so the T cells may come from the graft donor.

This clonotype has more than one count but fewer than ten. V gene TRBV7-9 combines with J gene TRBJ1-1; no clear D. V shed 3 bases and J shed 4 bases, with 12 bases lying between them. This CDR3 region has 14 residues. CDR1 SEHNR and CDR2 FQNEAQ come from the germline V gene (reference sequence). CDR3 in DNA: TGTGCCAGCAGCTTTGGGCAGCCGACCACTGAAGCTTTCTTT. Encoded protein: CASSFGQPTTEAFF.

There are many counts of this clonotype. The rearrangement uses TRBV12-3 or TRBV12-4 and TRBJ2-1, with 9 bases identical to TRBD2. The CDR3 has 14 residues. V lost 7 bases and J lost 1; bases outside the gene matches: 2. The CDR3 sequence: CASIAGGSYNEQFF. The CDR3 nucleotides read TGTGCCAGCATCGCGGGGGGGTCCTACAATGAGCAGTTCTTC.

In this sample, this clonotype turned up many times. The J gene is TRBJ2-5, the V gene TRBV14; D is undetermined. V was pared by 4 bases and J by 0 bases, with 12 bases between. The CDR3 is 15 residues long. Germline assignment: CDR1 SGHDN and CDR2 FVKESK. The chain's CDR3 is CASSPQLGYQETQYF. The CDR3 coding sequence is TGTGCCAGCAGCCCTCAATTAGGCTACCAAGAGACCCAGTACTTC.

This clonotype was seen a few times. The chain employs TRBV6-2 or TRBV6-3 and TRBJ1-5; 7 bases align to TRBD1. CDR1 and CDR2 from the germline V gene are MNHEY and SVGEGT. This CDR3 is built from 15 residues. The junction had 9 bases not matched to a gene; V was cut back by 7 bases and J by 3 bases. As DNA, the CDR3 is TGTGCCAGCAACGCAGACAGGGCGCCCAATCAGCCCCAGCATTTT. Translating it yields CASNADRAPNQPQHF.

The sample holds many counts of this clonotype. The chain employs TRBV20-1 and TRBJ1-5; D is ambiguous. V was cut by 3 bases and J by 2 bases, with 14 bases left in between. The germline V gene encodes CDR1 DFQATT and CDR2 SNEGSKA (reference sequence). The CDR3 runs 15 residues. The chain's CDR3 is CSASWVRNRNQPQHF. The CDR3 bases are TGCAGTGCTAGCTGGGTTCGGAATCGCAATCAGCCCCAGCATTTT.

The chain joins TRBV4-1 to TRBJ2-7; D is ambiguous. CDR1 is MGHRA, CDR2 YSYEKL, per germline. Trimming took 1 base from V and 2 from J, leaving 9 bases between them. The CDR3 spans 14 residues. The DNA for the CDR3 is TGCGCCAGCAGCCAAGCTCGACCGACCTACGAGCAGTACTTC. It translates to CASSQARPTYEQYF.

The V and J genes are TRBV7-6 and TRBJ2-5; unclear D gene. CDR1 SGHVS and CDR2 FNYEAQ come from the germline V gene. This CDR3 has 14 amino acids. V lost 2 bases and J lost 3, with 10 bases in between. The CDR3 here is CASSLFGPKETQYF. The DNA for the CDR3 is TGTGCCAGCAGCTTATTTGGTCCTAAAGAGACCCAGTACTTC.

This sequence joins TRBV7-7 and TRBJ2-5; D gene ambiguous. The V gene lost 1 base and the J gene lost 2 bases, with 5 bases spanning the gap. Germline CDR1 reads SSHAT; CDR2 reads FNYEAQ (reference sequence). This CDR3 region has 13 residues. Written as DNA, the CDR3 is TGTGCCAGCAGCTTAGACAGACAAGAGACCCAGTACTTC. Protein sequence: CASSLDRQETQYF.

The rearrangement links TRBV21-1 to TRBJ2-7; the table assigns TRBD1, which was not confirmed against the DNA. TRBV21-1 corresponds to a pseudogene. This CDR3 region has 16 residues. The CDR3 DNA sequence: TGTGCCAGCAGCAAAGGTCTAAGGGACAGGGGGTTGGAGCAGTACGTC. Residues: CASSKGLRDRGLEQYV.

The chain uses TRBV29-1 and TRBJ1-3; no firm D call. CDR3 length equals 19 residues. The germline CDR1 and CDR2 sequences are SQVTM and ANQGSEA. Trimming left V 4 bases short and J 0 bases short, with 25 bases between. The CDR3 DNA reads TGCAGCGTTGTCCTCGCCAGTCTGTCTTCACACGCCTCTGGAAACACCATATATTTT. Encoded protein: CSVVLASLSSHASGNTIYF.

This clonotype was picked up many times. This sequence joins TRBV7-6 and TRBJ2-5; D tentatively reads TRBD1 or TRBD2 (5 bases each). Germline-derived CDR1 and CDR2 are SGHVS and FNYEAQ. Trimming stripped 7 bases from V and 2 bases from J, with 8 bases between. This CDR3 region has 12 residues. CDR3 in amino acids: CASTGLQETQYF. CDR3 DNA sequence: TGTGCCAGCACGGGGCTTCAAGAGACCCAGTACTTC.

As concerns this clonotype: A much bigger clone sits one base away, suggesting this may be a read error. This rearrangement joins TRBV5-1 to TRBJ2-6; possibly TRBD1 for D (5 bases). From germline, CDR1 is SGHRS and CDR2 YFSETQ. There are 15 residues in the CDR3. CDR3 coding DNA: TGCGCCAGCGGCCCTTCGGGCTCCAGGGCCAAGGTCCTGACTTTC. Protein product: CASGPSGSRAKVLTF. Looking up the rest from reference TRBV5-1 and TRBJ2-6 gives the full variable domain: KAGVTQTPRYLIKTRGQQVTLSCSPISGHRSVSWYQQTPGQGLQFLFEYFSETQRNKGNFPGRFSGRQFSNSRSEMNVSTLELGDSALYLCASGPSGSRAKVLTFGAGSRLTVL.

This clonotype came up many times. V and J are TRBV5-4 and TRBJ2-5; D not resolved. The germline CDR1 and CDR2 sequences are SGHNT and YYREEE (reference sequence). Deletions cut 2 bases from V and 2 bases from J, with 10 bases between. The length of the CDR3 is 14 residues. The chain's CDR3 is CASSFGHTQETQYF. The CDR3 nucleotides read TGTGCCAGCAGCTTTGGGCACACTCAAGAGACCCAGTACTTC.

This clonotype has a count of ten or more. The gene calls are TRBV12-3 or TRBV12-4 and TRBJ2-1; D gene ambiguous. Trimming removed 6 bases at V and 0 bases at J, with 0 bases between. The CDR3 covers 11 residues. This CDR3 reads CASSSYNEQFF. DNA for the CDR3: TGTGCCAGCAGCTCCTACAATGAGCAGTTCTTC.

This clonotype was seen only a few times. The genes are TRBV15 and TRBJ2-3; tentative D call: TRBD2 (7 bases). V was shortened by 3 bases and J by 4 bases, with 14 bases between the two germline ends. Germline values: CDR1 LNHNV, CDR2 YYDKDF (reference sequence). The CDR3 covers 15 residues. The CDR3 is CATSRDGGPADTQYF. Here the CDR3 DNA reads TGTGCCACCAGCAGGGACGGGGGGCCGGCAGATACGCAGTATTTT.

This chain joins TRBV20-1 and TRBJ2-3; 7 bases agree with TRBD2. V shed 0 bases, J shed 4 bases, and the junction held 10 bases outside the gene matches. Germline lookup yields CDR1 DFQATT and CDR2 SNEGSKA (reference sequence). The CDR3 is made up of 16 amino acids. The CDR3 loop reads CSARDSWRGSPDTQYF. The CDR3 nucleotides are TGCAGTGCTAGAGATAGTTGGCGGGGGTCCCCAGATACGCAGTATTTT.